This note documents a single T cell receptor (beta chain) sequence. Its antigen remains unidentified. V lost 4 bases and J lost 4, with 13 bases in between. This CDR3 region has 14 residues. Germline-derived CDR1 and CDR2 are MNHNS and SASEGT. A marrow graft followed busulfan-fludarabine conditioning, with cyclophosphamide on days +3 and +4. The data were taken from a study of T cells after posttransplantation cyclophosphamide. Repertoires were generated with immunoSEQ multiplex PCR, while TCRdb's copy carries only in-frame clones and drops some. The sample yields 23,000 or so clones, about nine tenths seen once. Study observations and caveats: TRB overlap between skin or GI tissue T cells and blood was limited. Later blood repertoires were often dominated by clones from the donor CD8+ memory compartment. Recipient CMV seropositivity and CMV reactivation strongly tracked TRB clonality.

The sequence was collected from a female patient aged 30-39 years who received an allogeneic stem cell transplant from an unrelated donor, was CMV-positive, and had no GVHD. Part of the T cell pool may stem from the graft donor. V gene TRBV6-1 combines with J gene TRBJ2-5; D perhaps matches TRBD2 (5 bases). The sequencing used PBMCs, collected after allogeneic stem cell transplant with posttransplant cyclophosphamide. In nucleotides, the CDR3 is TGTGCCAGCAGTGGTTTTCGGGGTAGAGAGACCCAGTACTTC. Residues: CASSGFRGRETQYF.